These 15 T cell receptor beta chains originate from one sample sequenced in a study of CD8 T cells in ankylosing spondylitis. MiXCR was run by TCRdb on the 5' RACE reads, yielding one entry per CDR3 protein. The data contain roughly 230,000 distinct CDR3 sequences, about 11% of them singletons. Sequencing was carried out using blood, either unsorted or a sorted T cell fraction (not recorded which). All receptors come from a male donor with ankylosing spondylitis or in good health (not recorded which).

This clonotype appeared many times. This chain joins TRBV5-6 and TRBJ1-4; the D gene is possibly TRBD1 (6 bases). The CDR3 is made up of 15 amino acids. CDR1 is SGHDT, CDR2 YYEEEE, per germline. Trimming took off 0 bases at V and 8 bases at J, with 14 bases between the two ends. This chain's CDR3 is CASSLEAGEMEKLFF. The CDR3 DNA sequence: TGTGCCAGCAGCTTGGAAGCAGGGGAGATGGAAAAACTGTTTTTT.

This chain connects TRBV7-9 to TRBJ2-2; TRBD1 might be the D (5 bases). The CDR3 is made up of 15 amino acids. Germline V gives CDR1 SEHNR, CDR2 FQNEAQ (reference sequence). The V and J ends lost 6 bases and 1 base respectively, with 12 bases between them. The CDR3 spells CASSLDSGNTGELFF. For the CDR3, the DNA is TGTGCCAGCAGTCTAGACAGTGGGAACACCGGGGAGCTGTTTTTT.

V and J are TRBV19 and TRBJ2-7; weak D call: TRBD1 (5 bases). Germline V gene sequence: CDR1 LNHDA, CDR2 SQIVND (reference sequence). The CDR3 loop spans 12 amino acids. Trimming stripped 5 bases from V and 5 bases from J, with 10 bases between. The DNA of the CDR3 is TGTGCCAGTAGTGTCGGACAAAACGAGCAGTACTTC. Residues: CASSVGQNEQYF.

This clonotype was recorded at least ten times. The V call is TRBV2, the J call TRBJ2-1; possibly TRBD1 or TRBD2 for D (6 bases each). From germline, CDR1 is SNHLY and CDR2 FYNNEI. Trimming shortened V by 9 bases and J by 7 bases, and 16 bases separated the two germline ends. The CDR3 covers 13 residues. CDR3 amino acids: CASADSRGNEQFF. CDR3 in DNA: TGTGCCAGTGCGGACAGTCGGGGGAATGAGCAGTTCTTC.

This clonotype was detected only a few times. The V gene is TRBV19, the J gene TRBJ1-6; 8 bases fit TRBD1. The V gene's germline CDR1 is LNHDA and CDR2 SQIVND (reference sequence). Trimming took 6 bases from V and 14 from J; bases not matched to a gene: 12. CDR3 size: 14 residues. CDR3 loop: CASRDGQGGQTLHF. Written as DNA, the CDR3 is TGTGCCAGTAGGGATGGACAGGGTGGGCAGACCCTCCACTTT.

This clonotype was seen ten or more times. The rearrangement joins TRBV11-2 to TRBJ2-7, with a possible D match to TRBD1 (5 bases). CDR1 and CDR2 (germline): SGHAT, FQNNGV. The CDR3 has 14 residues. V lost 5 bases and J 3 bases, leaving 14 bases between the germline ends. The CDR3 loop is CASSPVKGLYEQYF. CDR3 nucleotide sequence: TGTGCCAGCAGCCCTGTAAAGGGGCTCTACGAGCAGTACTTC.

This clonotype has a count of ten or more. This chain connects TRBV20-1 to TRBJ2-3; 9 nucleotides align to TRBD2. Germline CDR1 DFQATT, CDR2 SNEGSKA (reference sequence). The length of the CDR3 is 13 residues. After removal of 3 bases from V and 4 bases from J, the junction contained 2 bases not matched to a gene. The CDR3 region is CSASGTSSDTQYF. The CDR3 region has the DNA TGCAGTGCTAGCGGGACTAGCTCAGATACGCAGTATTTT.

This clonotype was detected many times. The rearrangement joins TRBV20-1 to TRBJ1-6, with 7 positions matching TRBD1. The CDR3 has 12 amino acids. V was pared by 5 bases and J by 14 bases, with 9 bases of the junction left unmatched. Per the germline V gene, CDR1 is DFQATT and CDR2 is SNEGSKA (reference sequence). CDR3 nucleotide sequence: TGCAGTGCTCGGGACAGCCCTTCGGCCCTCCACTTT. It encodes CSARDSPSALHF.

This clonotype was detected only a few times. The chain uses TRBV19 and TRBJ1-6, with a possible D match to TRBD1 (5 bases). Germline values: CDR1 LNHDA, CDR2 SQIVND (reference sequence). The CDR3 sequence is 17 residues long. V gave up 4 bases and J gave up 4 bases, with 17 bases separating them. The CDR3 nucleotides are TGTGCCAGTAGTACTATCCGGGACCGCAGATATAATTCACCCCTCCACTTT. Its translation is CASSTIRDRRYNSPLHF.

In this sample, this clonotype turned up many times. This chain joins TRBV29-1 and TRBJ2-5; 10 positions match TRBD2. Looked up from germline, CDR1 is SQVTM and CDR2 is ANQGSEA. Germline trimming cut 6 bases from V and 1 base from J; bases unmatched to any gene: 8. This CDR3 is built from 15 residues. This chain's CDR3 is CSVSPAGGPQETQYF. In nucleotides, the CDR3 is TGCAGCGTCTCCCCAGCGGGGGGGCCCCAAGAGACCCAGTACTTC.

About this clonotype: This may stem from a read error, because a much larger clone lies one nucleotide away. The chain carries TRBV4-1 and TRBJ2-3; D is unclear. The CDR3 is 12 amino acids. CDR1 is MGHRA and CDR2 is YSYEKL in the germline V gene. Trimming stripped 0 bases from V and 10 bases from J, with 8 bases between. CDR3 sequence reads: CASSQDGDAQYF. CDR3 nucleotides: TGCGCCAGCAGCCAAGACGGCGATGCGCAGTATTTT.

Ten or more counts support this clonotype. The DNA of the CDR3 is TGCGCCAGCAGCTTCCCGGGCAGGGAATACTACGAGCAGTACTTC. As protein: CASSFPGREYYEQYF. The chain combines TRBV5-1 with TRBJ2-7, with a weak D call TRBD1 (5 bases). The ends were cut back, 2 bases at V and 3 bases at J, with 15 bases in the middle. The CDR3 length is 15 residues. Germline V gene sequence: CDR1 SGHRS, CDR2 YFSETQ.

This clonotype was seen ten or more times. This chain connects TRBV4-1 to TRBJ2-2, with TRBD2 matching over 15 bases. The germline V gene encodes CDR1 MGHRA and CDR2 YSYEKL. The V gene end was trimmed by 4 bases and the J gene end by 1 base; junction bases not matched to a gene: 7. The CDR3 loop spans 19 amino acids. CDR3 in amino acids: CASSLLGGLAGGNTGELFF. The CDR3 bases are TGCGCCAGCAGCCTCCTAGGGGGACTAGCGGGAGGGAACACCGGGGAGCTGTTTTTT.

This rearrangement joins TRBV24-1 to TRBJ2-1, with D uncertain. The CDR3 sequence is 14 residues long. The ends were cut back, 0 bases at V and 5 bases at J, with 7 bases in the middle. Looked up from germline, CDR1 is KGHDR and CDR2 is SFDVKD. CDR3 loop: CATSDLPLDNEQFF. The CDR3 DNA is TGTGCCACCAGTGATTTGCCCCTGGACAATGAGCAGTTCTTC.

This clonotype was counted ten times or more. CDR3 loop: CSARTLAGLQDTQYF. DNA of the CDR3: TGCAGTGCTAGAACGCTAGCGGGATTGCAAGATACGCAGTATTTT. The V call is TRBV20-1, the J call TRBJ2-3; 9 nucleotides match TRBD2. CDR3 length: 15 amino acids. Germline lookup yields CDR1 DFQATT and CDR2 SNEGSKA (reference sequence). V shed 2 bases, J shed 5 bases, and the junction held 8 bases outside the gene matches.